What follows are 25 T cell receptor beta chains derived from one specimen sequenced in a study of blood T cell repertoires in COVID-19. Libraries were prepared by immunoSEQ multiplex PCR; TCRdb keeps only in-frame clonotypes and omits some of them. Of roughly 200,000 clones in the sample, around 79% were seen once. The specimen was peripheral blood. The receptors stem from a woman in her thirties or forties with COVID-19, enrolled during active disease.

The count of this clone is one. The V call is TRBV3-1 (or the pseudogene TRBV3-2), the J call TRBJ1-4; D perhaps matches TRBD1 (6 bases). CDR1 LGHDT and CDR2 YNNKEL come from the germline V gene (reference sequence). Between the trimmed V and J ends, which lost 3 bases and 5 bases, there was a span of 13 bases. The CDR3 runs to 15 residues. CDR3 coding DNA: TGTGCCAGCAGCCAGGTTACAGGGACGAATGAAAAACTGTTTTTT. This gives the protein CASSQVTGTNEKLFF.

The chain combines TRBV15 with TRBJ2-5, with a possible D match to TRBD2 (7 bases). Germline loops: CDR1 LNHNV, CDR2 YYDKDF (reference sequence). This CDR3 is 16 amino acids long. The germline V and J ends were trimmed by 0 bases and 5 bases, with 16 bases remaining between them. For the CDR3, the DNA is TGTGCCACCAGCAGAGAGAGGGGGGGGATTAGTGAGACCCAGTACTTC. Its protein is CATSRERGGISETQYF.

The rearrangement links TRBV19 to TRBJ1-2, with 7 positions matching TRBD1. The V gene end was trimmed by 4 bases and the J gene end by 2 bases; junction bases not matched to a gene: 7. CDR3 length: 15 amino acids. Germline CDR1 and CDR2: LNHDA and SQIVND (reference sequence). CDR3 amino acids: CASSTRQGSNYGYTF. CDR3 sequence (DNA): TGTGCCAGTAGTACCAGACAGGGATCGAACTATGGCTACACCTTC.

The chain uses TRBV18 and TRBJ1-1, with 9 bases fitting TRBD1. CDR3 length: 14 residues. Trimming removed 4 bases from V and 4 bases from J; junction bases left unmatched: 4. In germline, CDR1 is KGHSH, CDR2 LQKENI. CDR3 protein: CASSRDRVRTEAFF. CDR3 DNA: TGTGCCAGCTCACGGGACAGGGTCCGCACTGAAGCTTTCTTT.

The chain is built from TRBV7-8 and TRBJ2-1; 8 nucleotides match TRBD2. With V trimmed by 4 bases and J by 6 bases, 14 bases remained unmatched. CDR1 and CDR2 from the germline V gene are SGHVS and FQNEAQ. This CDR3 comprises 17 residues. CDR3 in DNA: TGTGCCAGCAGCTCCTCGGGAGGGCCAGGTTTTCGCAATGAGCAGTTCTTC. This gives the protein CASSSSGGPGFRNEQFF.

The gene calls are TRBV18 and TRBJ1-1, with D maybe TRBD1 (6 bases). CDR1 KGHSH and CDR2 LQKENI come from the germline V gene. The CDR3 has 14 residues. The V gene lost 6 bases and the J gene lost 5 bases, with 16 bases spanning the gap. The CDR3 sequence is CASSPGQRGTEAFF. DNA of the CDR3: TGTGCCAGCTCGCCAGGACAGAGGGGAACTGAAGCTTTCTTT.

This chain connects TRBV2 to TRBJ2-7, with TRBD1 matching 9 bases. V shed 6 bases and J 3 bases; nucleotides not matched to a gene: 3. Germline CDR1 is SNHLY and CDR2 is FYNNEI. The CDR3 totals 13 residues. CDR3 coding DNA: TGTGCCAGCAGCGGGACAGGGAACTACGAGCAGTACTTC. Translation gives CASSGTGNYEQYF. Looking up the rest from reference TRBV2 and TRBJ2-7 gives the full variable domain: EPEVTQTPSHQVTQMGQEVILRCVPISNHLYFYWYRQILGQKVEFLVSFYNNEISEKSEIFDDQFSVERPDGSNFTLKIRSTKLEDSAMYFCASSGTGNYEQYFGPGTRLTVT.

The chain combines TRBV5-6 with TRBJ2-1; D might be TRBD2 (6 bases). The V end was cut by 1 base, the J end by 3 bases, with 11 bases between. The length of the CDR3 is 15 residues. Germline V gene lookup returns CDR1 SGHDT and CDR2 YYEEEE. The CDR3 DNA reads TGTGCCAGCAGCTTGCGGGGGACGATCTACAATGAGCAGTTCTTC. Translated, it gives CASSLRGTIYNEQFF.

V and J are TRBV4-3 and TRBJ2-3; weak D call: TRBD2 (5 bases). In germline, CDR1 is LGHNA, CDR2 YSLEER. The CDR3 spans 15 residues. The V end was cut by 0 bases, the J end by 3 bases, with 10 bases between. The CDR3 sequence: CASSQDPTGTDTQYF. The CDR3 DNA sequence: TGCGCCAGCAGCCAAGATCCAACGGGGACAGATACGCAGTATTTT.

The chain carries TRBV18 and TRBJ1-4; D is ambiguous. The germline V gene encodes CDR1 KGHSH and CDR2 LQKENI. The CDR3 is 15 amino acids. V was trimmed by 0 bases and J by 8 bases, leaving 13 bases between them. Written as DNA, the CDR3 is TGTGCCAGCTCACCACCAACCACGTCGGGAGAAAAACTGTTTTTT. Protein: CASSPPTTSGEKLFF. The variable domain in full, with the rest retrieved from reference TRBV18 and TRBJ1-4, is NAGVMQNPRHLVRRRGQEARLRCSPMKGHSHVYWYRQLPEEGLKFMVYLQKENIIDESGMPKERFSAEFPKEGPSILRIQQVVRGDSAAYFCASSPPTTSGEKLFFGSGTQLSVL.

There are a few counts of this clone. This chain joins TRBV5-1 and TRBJ2-7; D call uncertain. Trimming took 0 bases from V and 5 from J, leaving 15 bases between them. The CDR3 totals 15 residues. Germline V gives CDR1 SGHRS, CDR2 YFSETQ. This CDR3 is CASSLVLSVADEQYF. CDR3 in DNA: TGCGCCAGCAGCTTGGTATTGTCCGTGGCCGACGAGCAGTACTTC.

V is TRBV5-1 and J is TRBJ2-5; D might be TRBD1 (5 bases). Trimming stripped 4 bases from V and 5 bases from J, with 18 bases between. The CDR3 is 15 amino acids. Germline V gives CDR1 SGHRS, CDR2 YFSETQ. CDR3 region: CASSGLAGMVETQYF. The CDR3 bases are TGCGCCAGCAGCGGCTTGGCAGGGATGGTGGAGACCCAGTACTTC.

J is TRBJ2-3 and V is TRBV3-1 (or the pseudogene TRBV3-2); the D gene is possibly TRBD1 (6 bases). Per the germline V gene, CDR1 is LGHDT and CDR2 is YNNKEL (reference sequence). The CDR3 contains 12 residues. V was shortened by 0 bases and J by 11 bases, with 9 bases between the two germline ends. CDR3 sequence reads: CASSQDRGEQYF. The CDR3 DNA sequence: TGTGCCAGCAGCCAAGACAGGGGTGAGCAGTATTTT.

J is TRBJ2-1 and V is TRBV6-5, with a weak D call TRBD2 (6 bases). V shed 6 bases and J shed 4 bases, with 16 bases lying between them. The CDR3 runs 15 residues. CDR1 is MNHEY, CDR2 SVGAGI, per germline. Here the CDR3 reads CASRRPGDSYNEQFF. CDR3 coding DNA: TGTGCCAGCAGGAGGCCGGGGGATTCTTACAATGAGCAGTTCTTC.

This clone was observed a handful of times. The chain employs TRBV7-3 and TRBJ2-1, with 8 positions matching TRBD2. The CDR3 loop spans 16 amino acids. CDR1 and CDR2 from the germline V gene are SGHTA and FQGTGA. J was trimmed by 4 bases and V by 1 base; bases with no gene match: 6. CDR3 amino acids: CASSLSPLAVYNEQFF. The CDR3 nucleotides read TGTGCCAGCAGCTTAAGCCCACTAGCGGTTTACAATGAGCAGTTCTTC.

The chain employs TRBV6-5 and TRBJ1-3; TRBD1 agrees at 8 bases. The CDR3 extends over 16 amino acids. Trimming removed 4 bases from V and 3 bases from J; junction bases left unmatched: 8. The V gene's germline CDR1 is MNHEY and CDR2 SVGAGI. The CDR3 loop reads CASSLITGTGGNTIYF. CDR3 coding DNA: TGTGCCAGCAGTTTGATAACAGGGACAGGTGGAAACACCATATATTTT.

This sequence joins TRBV29-1 and TRBJ2-1; 7 positions agree with TRBD2. There are 14 residues in the CDR3. CDR1 is SQVTM, CDR2 ANQGSEA, per germline. Unmatched junction bases numbered 3, after V lost 4 bases and J lost 0 bases. The CDR3 DNA reads TGCAGCGTTGCGGCTAGCGGCTCCTACAATGAGCAGTTCTTC. Translating gives CSVAASGSYNEQFF.

The chain recombines TRBV5-1 with TRBJ2-3; D remains ambiguous. CDR1 and CDR2 from the germline V gene are SGHRS and YFSETQ. This CDR3 comprises 13 residues. Trimming pared 0 bases from V and 4 bases from J, leaving 6 bases between. This CDR3 is CASSLDGSDTQYF. DNA for the CDR3: TGCGCCAGCAGCTTGGACGGGTCAGATACGCAGTATTTT.

The V and J genes are TRBV15 and TRBJ1-2, with D possibly being TRBD1 (6 bases). Between the trimmed V and J ends, which lost 5 bases and 4 bases, there was a span of 8 bases. The CDR3 has 12 amino acids. Germline CDR1 is LNHNV and CDR2 is YYDKDF (reference sequence). CDR3 DNA: TGTGCCACCAGCGGGGACACCTATGGCTACACCTTC. It specifies CATSGDTYGYTF.

The chain uses TRBV18 and TRBJ2-7, with D possibly matching TRBD2 (5 bases). Looked up from germline, CDR1 is KGHSH and CDR2 is LQKENI. The CDR3 has 14 residues. The V and J ends lost 0 bases and 1 base respectively, with 7 bases between them. CDR3 region: CASSPPTGSYEQYF. CDR3 nucleotides: TGTGCCAGCTCACCACCGACGGGGTCCTACGAGCAGTACTTC.

V and J are TRBV2 and TRBJ2-1; TRBD2 agrees at 13 bases. This CDR3 is built from 14 residues. V gave up 7 bases and J gave up 7 bases; unmatched junction bases: 4. The V gene's germline CDR1 is SNHLY and CDR2 FYNNEI. CDR3 region: CASIQGLAGNEQFF. DNA for the CDR3: TGTGCCAGCATCCAGGGACTAGCGGGGAATGAGCAGTTCTTC.

The chain recombines TRBV3-1 (or the pseudogene TRBV3-2) with TRBJ2-2; perhaps TRBD2 as D (6 bases). CDR3 length equals 13 residues. The V end lost 1 base, the J end lost 6 bases, and 6 bases lay between the germline ends. Germline V gene lookup returns CDR1 LGHDT and CDR2 YNNKEL (reference sequence). The CDR3 protein is CASSQAGAGELFF. The CDR3 nucleotides read TGTGCCAGCAGCCAAGCGGGAGCCGGGGAGCTGTTTTTT.

The chain employs TRBV30 and TRBJ2-3; 7 nucleotides line up with TRBD2. The CDR3 consists of 14 residues. V trimming: 0 bases; J trimming: 5 bases; junction bases outside the gene matches: 5. Germline V lookup: CDR1 GTSNPN, CDR2 SVGIG (reference sequence). CDR3 DNA sequence: TGTGCCTGGAGTGTGGGAGGGGCCGGAGATACGCAGTATTTT. Protein sequence: CAWSVGGAGDTQYF.

The chain is built from TRBV9 and TRBJ1-6; TRBD1 agrees at 9 bases. Trimming cost V 0 bases and J 10 bases; bases outside gene matches: 8. CDR1 is SGDLS and CDR2 is YYNGEE in the germline V gene. The CDR3 extends over 16 amino acids. The CDR3 DNA sequence: TGTGCCAGCAGCGTAGCTCCGGACAGGGGCGGGTCACCCCTCCACTTT. Protein: CASSVAPDRGGSPLHF. Looking up the rest from reference TRBV9 and TRBJ1-6 gives the full variable domain: DSGVTQTPKHLITATGQRVTLRCSPRSGDLSVYWYQQSLDQGLQFLIQYYNGEERAKGNILERFSAQQFPDLHSELNLSSLELGDSALYFCASSVAPDRGGSPLHFGNGTRLTVT.

The CDR3: CASSPGGSDSNQPQHF. The CDR3 DNA reads as TGCGCCAGCAGCCCGGGGGGGTCGGATAGCAATCAGCCCCAGCATTTT. This rearrangement joins TRBV5-1 to TRBJ1-5, with D possibly matching TRBD1 (5 bases). CDR1 and CDR2 from the germline V gene are SGHRS and YFSETQ. The V and J ends lost 4 bases and 0 bases respectively, with 14 bases between them. The CDR3 loop spans 16 amino acids.